This T cell receptor beta chain was sequenced in a study of blood T cell repertoires in COVID-19. Across the whole study: Collection of acute and convalescent COVID-19 samples took place in the United States, Italy and Spain. Sources were T cells, B-cell-depleted T cells, or PBMCs; the material itself was cDNA or gDNA.

This clone was found a few times. Enrolled through a virtual design, the participants were between roughly 18 and 95 years of age and came from some 26 US areas. Profiling relied on immunoSEQ multiplex PCR, and the TCRdb table lists in-frame clones only, not all of them. The sample lists around 220,000 clones; roughly 88% were seen once. The clonotype was recovered from a woman in her forties or fifties with acute COVID-19. Sequencing used PBMCs or T cells enriched from blood (not recorded which).

CDR3 in DNA: TGTGCCAGTGGGCCCATAGGCAATCAGCCCCAGCATTTT. Residues: CASGPIGNQPQHF. V and J are TRBV19 and TRBJ1-5, with D uncertain. V was shortened by 8 bases and J by 2 bases, with 10 bases between the two germline ends. Germline loops: CDR1 LNHDA, CDR2 SQIVND (reference sequence). This CDR3 contains 13 residues.